The 16 T cell receptor beta chains reported below all come from one sample, sequenced in a study of monozygotic twins with inflammatory bowel disease. After re-calling the 5' RACE reads, TCRdb lists one entry per CDR3 protein, DNA absent. This sample's clone table lists 200,000 to 250,000 distinct CDR3 sequences. Sequenced input: blood. The receptors stem from a human donor with ulcerative colitis or Crohn's disease, or a healthy co-twin of an affected twin (not recorded which).

V is TRBV7-3 and J is TRBJ1-1; the TCRdb D gene call, TRBD1, has no DNA to confirm it. Germline values: CDR1 SGHTA, CDR2 FQGTGA. The CDR3 has 16 amino acids. This chain's CDR3 is CASSLTYRAVNTEAFF.

This sequence joins TRBV18 and TRBJ1-5. Germline CDR1 is KGHSH and CDR2 is LQKENI. The CDR3 extends over 15 amino acids. CDR3 loop: CASSPSRSAGQPQHF.

The gene calls are TRBV7-6 and TRBJ2-7. CDR1 and CDR2 (germline): SGHVS, FNYEAQ. The CDR3 extends over 13 amino acids. The CDR3 reads CASSLDYNYEQYF.

V is TRBV7-2 and J is TRBJ1-2; absent DNA, TCRdb's TRBD1 call cannot be checked. The CDR3 sequence is 14 residues long. Germline CDR1 is SGHTA and CDR2 is FQGNSA. The CDR3 sequence is CASSGSRGGYGYTF.

This chain uses TRBV5-4 with TRBJ1-2; TCRdb names TRBD1, which stays unverified in the absence of DNA. CDR3 size: 15 residues. From germline, CDR1 is SGHNT and CDR2 YYREEE (reference sequence). This CDR3 is CASERQGEFNYGYTF.

The chain recombines TRBV12-3 or TRBV12-4 with TRBJ2-1; TCRdb lists TRBD1, though no DNA is available to test this call. The CDR3 is 12 residues long. The CDR3 sequence is CASTDIGGNQFF.

The genes are TRBV14 and TRBJ2-7; TCRdb lists TRBD2, though no DNA is available to test this call. The CDR3 is made up of 18 amino acids. Germline CDR1 SGHDN, CDR2 FVKESK. The CDR3 is CASSQAGRTSGGTYEQYF.

The chain recombines TRBV10-3 with TRBJ2-7; TCRdb indicates TRBD1, and absent DNA this call remains unverified. There are 15 residues in the CDR3. Germline V lookup: CDR1 ENHRY, CDR2 SYGVKD. The CDR3: CAIRETGAGKYEQYF.

V is TRBV5-1 and J is TRBJ2-1; TCRdb indicates TRBD1, and absent DNA this call remains unverified. In germline, CDR1 is SGHRS, CDR2 YFSETQ. The CDR3 spans 14 residues. CDR3: CASSPGTAGVEQFF.

The chain is built from TRBV7-9 and TRBJ1-4; TCRdb calls TRBD1, which cannot be checked without DNA. The CDR3 consists of 16 residues. Germline V gene sequence: CDR1 SEHNR, CDR2 FQNEAQ (reference sequence). The chain's CDR3 is CASSTYAGGPNEKLFF.

This chain links TRBV4-2 with TRBJ2-1. This CDR3 contains 14 residues. Germline V lookup: CDR1 LGHNA, CDR2 YNFKEQ. The CDR3 region is CASSQDLRFYEQFF.

The chain couples TRBV7-2 to TRBJ2-5. The germline CDR1 and CDR2 sequences are SGHTA and FQGNSA. This CDR3 contains 14 residues. CDR3: CASSLGSSPETQYF.

The CDR3 sequence is CASSLSPLDSVSYTF. The rearrangement joins TRBV5-1 to TRBJ1-2; the D call from TCRdb, TRBD1, cannot be confirmed without DNA. This CDR3 is 15 amino acids long. The germline CDR1 and CDR2 sequences are SGHRS and YFSETQ.

The chain is built from TRBV4-2 and TRBJ2-2; TCRdb designates TRBD1, a call that cannot be tested without DNA. CDR3 length: 14 residues. Germline CDR1 is LGHNA and CDR2 is YNFKEQ. The CDR3 protein is CASSQVGAAGELFF.

The chain's CDR3 is CASSLTGTGELFF. The chain is built from TRBV7-3 and TRBJ2-2. Germline V gene lookup returns CDR1 SGHTA and CDR2 FQGTGA. The CDR3 loop spans 13 amino acids.

The chain carries TRBV3-1 and TRBJ2-3; TCRdb's D call of TRBD2 is untestable without DNA. This CDR3 region has 15 residues. The germline V gene encodes CDR1 LGHDT and CDR2 YNNKEL (reference sequence). CDR3: CASSQSGGRTGTQYF.